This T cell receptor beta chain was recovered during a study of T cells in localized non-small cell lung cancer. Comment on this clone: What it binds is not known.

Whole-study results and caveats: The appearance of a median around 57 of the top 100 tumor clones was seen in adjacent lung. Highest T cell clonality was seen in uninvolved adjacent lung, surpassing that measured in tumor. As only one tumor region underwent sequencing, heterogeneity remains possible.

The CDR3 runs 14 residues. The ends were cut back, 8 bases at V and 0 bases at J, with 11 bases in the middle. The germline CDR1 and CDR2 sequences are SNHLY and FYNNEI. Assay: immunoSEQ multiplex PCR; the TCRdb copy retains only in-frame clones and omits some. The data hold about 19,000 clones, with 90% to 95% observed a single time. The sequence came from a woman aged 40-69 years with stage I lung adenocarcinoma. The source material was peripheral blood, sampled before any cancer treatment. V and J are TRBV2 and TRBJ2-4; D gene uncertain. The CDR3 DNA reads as TGTGCCAGCGTTCCGTCACTAGCCAAAAACATTCAGTACTTC. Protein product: CASVPSLAKNIQYF.